This T cell receptor (beta chain) was sequenced during a study of OX40 agonist ivuxolimab in advanced cancers. Autoimmune disease history or systemic immunosuppression was exclusionary. Profiling relied on immunoSEQ multiplex PCR, and the TCRdb table lists in-frame clones only, not all of them. This table has fewer than 120,000 clones, 89% appearing once. The J segment lost 1 base and the V segment lost 10 bases, leaving 6 bases of the junction unmatched. CDR1 and CDR2 (germline): MDHEN, SYDVKM. The CDR3 runs 14 residues. This chain joins TRBV28 and TRBJ1-5, with 8 nucleotides matching TRBD1. This TCR was recovered from an adult with an advanced solid tumor such as melanoma, head and neck, liver or kidney cancer. The sample in question was CD4+ or CD8+ T cells sorted from blood, obtained in a trial of the OX40 agonist ivuxolimab. The CDR3 DNA is TGTGCCACCCAGGACAGGGTGAGCAATCAGCCCCAGCATTTT. It yields the protein CATQDRVSNQPQHF.